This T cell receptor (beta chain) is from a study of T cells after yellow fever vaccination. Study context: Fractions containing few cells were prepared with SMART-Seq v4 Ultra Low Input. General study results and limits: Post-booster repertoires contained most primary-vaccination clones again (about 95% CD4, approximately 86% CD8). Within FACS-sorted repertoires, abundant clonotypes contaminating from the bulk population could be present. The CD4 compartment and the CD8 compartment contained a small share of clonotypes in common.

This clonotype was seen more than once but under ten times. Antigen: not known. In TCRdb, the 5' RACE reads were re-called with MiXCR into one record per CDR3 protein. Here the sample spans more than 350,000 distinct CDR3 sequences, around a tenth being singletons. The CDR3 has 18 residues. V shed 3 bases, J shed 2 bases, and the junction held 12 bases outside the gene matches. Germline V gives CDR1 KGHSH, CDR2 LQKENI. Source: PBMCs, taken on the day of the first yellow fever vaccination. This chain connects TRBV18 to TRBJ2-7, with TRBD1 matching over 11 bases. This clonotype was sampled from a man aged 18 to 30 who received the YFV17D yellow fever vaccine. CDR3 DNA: TGTGCCAGCTCACCCAGAACAACGGGACAGGGGGTAACCTACGAGCAGTACTTC. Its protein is CASSPRTTGQGVTYEQYF. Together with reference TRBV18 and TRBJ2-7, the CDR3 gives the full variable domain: NAGVMQNPRHLVRRRGQEARLRCSPMKGHSHVYWYRQLPEEGLKFMVYLQKENIIDESGMPKERFSAEFPKEGPSILRIQQVVRGDSAAYFCASSPRTTGQGVTYEQYFGPGTRLTVT.